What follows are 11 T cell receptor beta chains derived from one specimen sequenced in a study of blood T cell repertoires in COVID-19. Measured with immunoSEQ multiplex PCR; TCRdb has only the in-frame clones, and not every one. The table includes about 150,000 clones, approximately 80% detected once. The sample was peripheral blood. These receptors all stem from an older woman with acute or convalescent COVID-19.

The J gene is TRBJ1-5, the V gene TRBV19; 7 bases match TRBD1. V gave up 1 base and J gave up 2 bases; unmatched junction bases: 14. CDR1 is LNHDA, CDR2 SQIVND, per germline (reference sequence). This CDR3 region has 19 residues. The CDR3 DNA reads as TGTGCCAGTAGTATAGCTCTCAAGGCAGGGGGGTTGGGCAATCAGCCCCAGCATTTT. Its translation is CASSIALKAGGLGNQPQHF.

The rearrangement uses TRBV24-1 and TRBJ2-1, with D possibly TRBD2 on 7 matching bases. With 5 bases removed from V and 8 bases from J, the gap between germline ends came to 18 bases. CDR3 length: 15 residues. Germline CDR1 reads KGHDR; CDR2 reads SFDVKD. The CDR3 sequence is CATSGGGAGKDEQFF. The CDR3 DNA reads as TGTGCCACCAGTGGGGGGGGCGCGGGTAAAGATGAGCAGTTCTTC.

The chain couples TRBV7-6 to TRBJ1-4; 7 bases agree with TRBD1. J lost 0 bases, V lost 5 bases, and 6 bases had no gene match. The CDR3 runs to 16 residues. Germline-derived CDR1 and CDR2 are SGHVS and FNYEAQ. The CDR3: CASSIRQGATNEKLFF. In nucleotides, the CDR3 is TGTGCCAGCAGCATCCGACAGGGAGCAACTAATGAAAAACTGTTTTTT.

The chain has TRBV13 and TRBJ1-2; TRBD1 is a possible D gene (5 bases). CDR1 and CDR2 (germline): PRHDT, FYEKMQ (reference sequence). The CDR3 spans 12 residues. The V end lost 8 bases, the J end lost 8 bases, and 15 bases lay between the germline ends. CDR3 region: CASSGGSGGYTF. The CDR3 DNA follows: TGTGCCAGCTCGGGGGGGTCTGGAGGCTACACCTTC. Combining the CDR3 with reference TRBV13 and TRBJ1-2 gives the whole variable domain AAGVIQSPRHLIKEKRETATLKCYPIPRHDTVYWYQQGPGQDPQFLISFYEKMQSDKGSIPDRFSAQQFSDYHSELNMSSLELGDSALYFCASSGGSGGYTFGSGTRLTVV.

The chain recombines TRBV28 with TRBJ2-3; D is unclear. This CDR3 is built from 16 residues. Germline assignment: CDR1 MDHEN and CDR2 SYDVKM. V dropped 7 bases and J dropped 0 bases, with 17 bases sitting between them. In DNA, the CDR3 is TGTGCCAGCACCCTAAGTGCATTCCCTAGCACAGATACGCAGTATTTT. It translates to CASTLSAFPSTDTQYF. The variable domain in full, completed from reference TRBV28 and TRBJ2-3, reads DVKVTQSSRYLVKRTGEKVFLECVQDMDHENMFWYRQDPGLGLRLIYFSYDVKMKEKGDIPEGYSVSREKKERFSLILESASTNQTSMYLCASTLSAFPSTDTQYFGPGTRLTVL.

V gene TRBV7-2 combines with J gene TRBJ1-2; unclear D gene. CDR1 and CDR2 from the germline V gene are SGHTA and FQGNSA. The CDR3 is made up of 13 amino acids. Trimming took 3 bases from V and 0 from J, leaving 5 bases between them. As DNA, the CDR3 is TGTGCCAGCAGCTTGAGTCCTAACTATGGCTACACCTTC. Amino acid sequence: CASSLSPNYGYTF.

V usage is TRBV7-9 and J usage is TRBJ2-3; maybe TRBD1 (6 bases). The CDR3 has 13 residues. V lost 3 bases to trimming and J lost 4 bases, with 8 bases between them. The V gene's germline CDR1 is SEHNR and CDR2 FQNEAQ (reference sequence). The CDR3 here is CASSFAGADTQYF. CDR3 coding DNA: TGTGCCAGCAGCTTCGCAGGGGCAGATACGCAGTATTTT.

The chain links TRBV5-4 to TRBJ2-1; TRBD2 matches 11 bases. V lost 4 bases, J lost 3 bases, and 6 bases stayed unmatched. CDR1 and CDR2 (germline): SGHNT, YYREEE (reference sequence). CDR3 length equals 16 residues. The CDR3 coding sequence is TGTGCCAGCAGCCCGCCCGGGACTAGCGGCTACAATGAGCAGTTCTTC. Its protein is CASSPPGTSGYNEQFF.

DNA for the CDR3: TGTGCCACCAGTGATTTAAACTCCCCTAAAGAGACCCAGTACTTC. This gives the protein CATSDLNSPKETQYF. The chain links TRBV24-1 to TRBJ2-5; D gene uncertain. The CDR3 totals 15 residues. Germline loops: CDR1 KGHDR, CDR2 SFDVKD. Trimming removed 1 base at V and 3 bases at J, with 11 bases between.

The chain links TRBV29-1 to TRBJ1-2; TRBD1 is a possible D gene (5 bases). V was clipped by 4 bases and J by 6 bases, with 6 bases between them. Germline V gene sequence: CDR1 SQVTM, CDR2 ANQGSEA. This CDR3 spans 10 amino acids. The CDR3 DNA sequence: TGCAGCGTTGCGGGGGATGGCTACACCTTC. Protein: CSVAGDGYTF.

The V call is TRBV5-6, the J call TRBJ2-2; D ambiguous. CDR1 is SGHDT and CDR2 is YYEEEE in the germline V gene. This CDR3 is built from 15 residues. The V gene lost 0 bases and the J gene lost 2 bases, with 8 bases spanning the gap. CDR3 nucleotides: TGTGCCAGCAGCTTGGGTCCCACAAACACCGGGGAGCTGTTTTTT. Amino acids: CASSLGPTNTGELFF.